This T cell receptor (beta chain) was identified in a study of cytomegalovirus exposure and HLA in healthy donors. General study results and limits: It was in a later analysis that TCR association rates were seen to vary by HLA locus, highest for DRB1 and lowest for HLA-C. Specificity for CMV antigens was confirmed in vitro for a few of the CMV-associated chains.

As regards this clone: Its antigen is unidentified.

Germline CDR1 and CDR2: SGHDT and YYEEEE. With V trimmed by 5 bases and J by 3 bases, 6 bases remained unmatched. CDR3 length equals 14 residues. The PCR ran on 60 Vbeta and 13 Jbeta primers. TCRdb keeps only in-frame clones here, not all; method: immunoSEQ multiplex PCR. Of about 140,000 clones listed, around 73% are singletons. This TCR came from a human donor in good health. V is TRBV5-6 and J is TRBJ1-2, with 8 nucleotides matching TRBD1. Specimen: PBMCs. DNA of the CDR3: TGTGCCAGCAGGCCAGGGGGCACGGACTATGGCTACACCTTC. This gives the protein CASRPGGTDYGYTF.